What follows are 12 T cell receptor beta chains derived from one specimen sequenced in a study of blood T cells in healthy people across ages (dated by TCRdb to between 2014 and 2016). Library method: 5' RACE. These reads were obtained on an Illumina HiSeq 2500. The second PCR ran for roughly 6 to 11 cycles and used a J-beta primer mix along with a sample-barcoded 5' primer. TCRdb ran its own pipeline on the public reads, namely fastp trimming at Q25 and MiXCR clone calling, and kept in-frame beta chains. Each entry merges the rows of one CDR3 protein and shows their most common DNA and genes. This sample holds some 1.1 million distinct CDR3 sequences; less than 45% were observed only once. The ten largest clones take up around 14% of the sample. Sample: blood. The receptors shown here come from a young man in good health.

Here the CDR3 DNA reads TGTGCCAGCAGTTCAGGGGTTGGTGGCAATCAGCCCCAGCATTTT. Translation gives CASSSGVGGNQPQHF. The chain recombines TRBV7-2 with TRBJ1-5; D possibly corresponds to TRBD1 (6 bases). The ends were cut back, 6 bases at V and 2 bases at J, with 14 bases in the middle. This CDR3 is built from 15 residues. Germline values: CDR1 SGHTA, CDR2 FQGNSA.

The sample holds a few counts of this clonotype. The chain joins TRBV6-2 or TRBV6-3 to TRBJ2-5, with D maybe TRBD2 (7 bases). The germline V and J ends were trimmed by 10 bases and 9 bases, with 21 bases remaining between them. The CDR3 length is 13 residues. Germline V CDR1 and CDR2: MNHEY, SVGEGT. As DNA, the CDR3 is TGTGCCACCTCGCCGGGGGGCTTAGGCCCCCAGTACTTC. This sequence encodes CATSPGGLGPQYF.

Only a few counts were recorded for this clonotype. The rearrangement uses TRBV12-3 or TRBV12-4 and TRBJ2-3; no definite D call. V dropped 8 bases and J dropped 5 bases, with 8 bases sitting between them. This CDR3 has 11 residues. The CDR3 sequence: CASAVLDTQYF. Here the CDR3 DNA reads TGTGCCAGCGCCGTTTTAGATACGCAGTATTTT.

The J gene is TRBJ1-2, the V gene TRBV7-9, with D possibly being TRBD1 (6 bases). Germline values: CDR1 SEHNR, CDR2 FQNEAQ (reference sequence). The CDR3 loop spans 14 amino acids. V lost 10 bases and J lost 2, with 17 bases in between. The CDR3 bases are TGTGCCATCATTAAGGGGGTGGCGAACTATGGCTACACCTTC. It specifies CAIIKGVANYGYTF.

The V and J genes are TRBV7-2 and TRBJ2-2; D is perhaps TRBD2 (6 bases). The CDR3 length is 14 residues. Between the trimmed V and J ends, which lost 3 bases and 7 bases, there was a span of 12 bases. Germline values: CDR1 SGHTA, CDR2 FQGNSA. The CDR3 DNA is TGTGCCAGCAGCTTGGGACTCCTCGGCGGGGAGCTGTTTTTT. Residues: CASSLGLLGGELFF.

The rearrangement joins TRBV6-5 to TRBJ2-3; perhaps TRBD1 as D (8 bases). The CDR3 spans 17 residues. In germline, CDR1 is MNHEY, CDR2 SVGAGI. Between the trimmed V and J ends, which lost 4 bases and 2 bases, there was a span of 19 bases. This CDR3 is CASSSGTGGAITDTQYF. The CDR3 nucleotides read TGTGCCAGCAGTTCCGGAACAGGGGGGGCCATCACAGATACGCAGTATTTT.

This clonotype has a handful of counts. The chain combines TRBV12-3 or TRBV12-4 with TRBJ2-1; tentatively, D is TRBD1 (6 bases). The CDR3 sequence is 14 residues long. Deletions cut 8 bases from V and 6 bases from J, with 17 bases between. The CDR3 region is CASLTGTNPNEQFF. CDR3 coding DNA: TGTGCCAGCCTTACCGGGACAAATCCCAATGAGCAGTTCTTC.

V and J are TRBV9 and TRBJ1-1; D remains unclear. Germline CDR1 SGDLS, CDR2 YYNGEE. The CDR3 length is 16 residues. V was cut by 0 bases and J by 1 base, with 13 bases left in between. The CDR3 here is CASSVDDLIGNTEAFF. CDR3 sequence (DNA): TGTGCCAGCAGCGTAGATGACCTGATAGGGAACACTGAAGCTTTCTTT.

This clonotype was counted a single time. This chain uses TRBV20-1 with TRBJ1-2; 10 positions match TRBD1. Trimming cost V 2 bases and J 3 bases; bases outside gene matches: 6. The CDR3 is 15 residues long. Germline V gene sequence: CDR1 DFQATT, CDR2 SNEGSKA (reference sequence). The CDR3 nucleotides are TGCAGTGCTAGAAAACCCGGGACAGGGGACTATGGCTACACCTTC. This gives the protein CSARKPGTGDYGYTF.

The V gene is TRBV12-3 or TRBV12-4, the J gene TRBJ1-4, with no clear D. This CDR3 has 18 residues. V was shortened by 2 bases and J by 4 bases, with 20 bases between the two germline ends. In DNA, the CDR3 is TGTGCCAGCAGTTTATCCCGACCCAACACCGCCTTTAATGAAAAACTGTTTTTT. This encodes CASSLSRPNTAFNEKLFF.

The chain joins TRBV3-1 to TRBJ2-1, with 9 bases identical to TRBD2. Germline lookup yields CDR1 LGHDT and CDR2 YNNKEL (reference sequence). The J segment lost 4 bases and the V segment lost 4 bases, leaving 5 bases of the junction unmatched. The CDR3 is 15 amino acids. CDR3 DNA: TGTGCCAGCAGCCGGGACGGACTAGCGTACAATGAGCAGTTCTTC. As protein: CASSRDGLAYNEQFF.

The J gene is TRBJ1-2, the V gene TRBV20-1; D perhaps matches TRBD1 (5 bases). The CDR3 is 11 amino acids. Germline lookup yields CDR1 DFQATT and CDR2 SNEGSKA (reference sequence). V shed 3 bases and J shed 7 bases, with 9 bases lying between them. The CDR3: CSASTGSGYTF. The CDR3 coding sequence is TGCAGTGCTAGCACAGGCTCTGGCTACACCTTC.